What follows describes a single TCR beta chain. This clonotype was seen repeatedly, ten times or more. The target of this receptor is not known. The sample holds no much larger clone one base away, and base qualities are not on file. The data stem from a study of T cells in Graves' hyperthyroidism and ophthalmopathy (dated by TCRdb to about 2019). Context from the whole study: Peripheral blood was sampled at the time of initial diagnosis, prior to any treatment. To identify distinguishing TCR V-J signatures, a discovery cohort of around 100 patients was used, comprising some 45 with Graves' ophthalmopathy and around 57 with stable Graves' hyperthyroidism. Whether ophthalmopathy could be predicted prospectively was tested in an independent validation cohort made up of 18 to 20 hyperthyroidism patients plus 17 patients who later progressed to ophthalmopathy. For training and testing, the 110 or so patients in the discovery cohort were randomly divided in a 7:3 ratio. In more than 5 Graves' hyperthyroidism patients, the study also compared T-cell repertoires from thyroid tissue with T-cell repertoires from blood. After sampling, hyperthyroidism patients received methimazole starting at 30 mg daily, and ophthalmopathy patients received high-dose intravenous methylprednisolone. According to the paper, TCR Vbeta CDR3 sequencing was carried out on 120 to 150 peripheral blood samples, which came from over 40 ophthalmopathy, approximately 78 hyperthyroidism and about 17 progressor patients.

Stable Graves' hyperthyroidism was defined as the absence of progression to ophthalmopathy over 18 months of follow-up. Hyperthyroidism patients were newly diagnosed, with disease duration under 2 months, and aged 18 to 65 years. Any patient with an uncontrolled infection, another autoimmune disease, pregnancy or lactation was excluded. Diagnoses were based on clinical symptoms, serum thyroxine and TRAb, thyroid ultrasound and orbital computed tomography. Ficoll-Paque density gradient centrifugation was used to isolate PBMCs from 8 to 10 ml of fresh peripheral blood. Total RNA was extracted with Trizol reagent, and quality was checked on an Agilent 2100 Bioanalyzer. The TCR beta CDR3 regions were amplified from RNA transcripts. The first round of RT-PCR for the TCR CDR3 was performed with the HTBI primer set and the Qiagen OneStep RT-PCR kit. A second multiplex PCR round built the libraries, followed by size selection and purification. Sequencing of the libraries was done on an Illumina HiSeq2000 using paired-end 100 bp reads. Concerning the study's data processing: SOAPnuke was used to process the raw data, throwing out any read that contained adapters or uncalled bases, had a mean Phred below 15, or lacked an exact constant-primer or identifier match. COPE v1.2.5 was used to merge the high-quality paired reads, and each unique nucleotide sequence was defined as a clonotype. MiTCR v1.1 was used to align the clonotypes against IMGT TRBV, TRBD and TRBJ reference segments. Analysis was restricted to V-J combinations with a frequency above 0.0001, which covered roughly 99% of repertoires. A TCS score was defined as the ratio between F50 (clonal expansion) and ExV (chaos), using BLOSUM62-based TCRdist between CDR3 peptides within each V-J. Welch's t-statistics and random forest reduced 500 to 650 V-J features to around 14, which were used in a naive Bayes classifier (R e1071). TCRdb reanalyzed the raw reads on its own, using fastp at Q25 for trimming and MiXCR for clone calling, and kept in-frame beta chains. CDR3 protein sequences are deduplicated, and each keeps its most common genes and DNA. The V and J calls follow TCRdb's processing rather than the paper's. The sample data list 350,000 to 400,000 distinct CDR3 sequences, and roughly 13% of these were observed just once. The ten largest clonotypes hold approximately 11% of the sample.

Study-wide findings and limitations: In cross-validation, a model built on a 13 V-J signature told ophthalmopathy apart from stable hyperthyroidism with less than 90% sensitivity and around 84% specificity, and in testing the same model reached 80%/75%. No statistical method was used to set the sample size in advance, and investigators knew the group allocation. During validation, the model predicted progression to ophthalmopathy a median of approximately 6.5 months ahead of onset, with almost 71% sensitivity and 72.22% specificity. Most expanded thyroid clonotypes (frequency above 0.001) were also detected in blood, suggesting blood repertoires may reflect thyroid immune responses.

V was cut back by 6 bases and J by 0 bases, leaving a gap of 15 bases between them. Taken from cysteine to phenylalanine, the CDR3 has 14 residues. The only DNA kept is the CDR3, 42 bases in frame from the first base. Based on the germline V gene, the CDR1 and CDR2 sequences are SQVTM and ANQGSEA. This chain joins TRBV29-1 to TRBJ2-7; the D gene identity is not certain. This clonotype was obtained from a woman aged 55-70 years with Graves' hyperthyroidism. Sample: blood. The nucleotide sequence is given as TGCAGCGTCCGGAGTTTGGGAAACTCCTACGAGCAGTACTTC. The translation is CSVRSLGNSYEQYF.